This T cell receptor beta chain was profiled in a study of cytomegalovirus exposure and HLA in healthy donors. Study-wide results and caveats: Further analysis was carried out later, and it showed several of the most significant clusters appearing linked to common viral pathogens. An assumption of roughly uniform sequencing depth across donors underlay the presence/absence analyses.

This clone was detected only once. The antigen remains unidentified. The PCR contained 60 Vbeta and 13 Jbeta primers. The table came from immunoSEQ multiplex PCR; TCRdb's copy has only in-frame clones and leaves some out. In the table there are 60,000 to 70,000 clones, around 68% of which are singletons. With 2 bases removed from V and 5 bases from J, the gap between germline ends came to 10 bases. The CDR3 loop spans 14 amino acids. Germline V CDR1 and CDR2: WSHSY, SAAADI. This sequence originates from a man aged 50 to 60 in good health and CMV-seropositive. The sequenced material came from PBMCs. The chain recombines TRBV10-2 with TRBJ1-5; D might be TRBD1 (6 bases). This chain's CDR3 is CASSETGIDQPQHF. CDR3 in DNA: TGCGCCAGCAGTGAGACAGGGATAGATCAGCCCCAGCATTTT.